These T cell receptor beta chains were read from a single sample in a study of blood T cell repertoires in COVID-19. Here immunoSEQ multiplex PCR was the method, and the copy in TCRdb shows in-frame clones only, minus some. The sample contains over 150,000 clones, 82% of which appear only once. Specimen: peripheral blood. These receptors were collected from an elderly woman with active or convalescent COVID-19. The CDR3 runs from the conserved cysteine through the conserved F or W. Each record gives: CDR3 length, J gene, clone size, V gene, D gene, CDR3 DNA, CDR3 protein. The D gene is left open where the match is weak. Only part of the rows carry a size: once, few, many, or a class if the clone is expanded.

15,TRBJ1-2,.,TRBV9,.,TGTGCCAGCAGCGTAGCCCAGGGTGAGTTCGGTGGCTACACCTTC,CASSVAQGEFGGYTF
16,TRBJ1-2,.,TRBV3-1/TRBV3-2,.,TGTGCCAGCAGCCAAGGTGGAGGCTGGGGTAGCTATGGCTACACCTTC,CASSQGGGWGSYGYTF
13,TRBJ2-3,few,TRBV29-1,TRBD1,TGCAGCGTTGGACAGGGACATACAGATACGCAGTATTTT,CSVGQGHTDTQYF
14,TRBJ1-5,.,TRBV7-3,TRBD1,TGTGCCAGCAGCTCGACAGGGGGCGATCAGCCCCAGCATTTT,CASSSTGGDQPQHF
17,TRBJ1-1,few,TRBV18,.,TGTGCCAGCTCACCACAATCCGGGGTATATTTGAGCACTGAAGCTTTCTTT,CASSPQSGVYLSTEAFF
17,TRBJ1-5,few,TRBV2,.,TGTGCCAGCAGTGGGTTAGGGGGGGCCTACGGCAATCAGCCCCAGCATTTT,CASSGLGGAYGNQPQHF
19,TRBJ1-5,.,TRBV3-1/TRBV3-2,TRBD1,TGTGCCAGCAGTTCCTCCGCCGGGACAGGGGGCAATAGCAATCAGCCCCAGCATTTT,CASSSSAGTGGNSNQPQHF
15,TRBJ1-4,.,TRBV5-1,.,TGCGCCAGCAGCTTTGAAGGGGCAGTTAATGAAAAACTGTTTTTT,CASSFEGAVNEKLFF
13,TRBJ2-7,once,TRBV5-1,TRBD1,TGCGCCAGCAGCTTACGGGACAGGGACGAGCAGTACTTC,CASSLRDRDEQYF
17,TRBJ2-7,.,TRBV3-1/TRBV3-2,.,TGTGCCAGCAGCCAAGATTATTGGGGGCAGGGGAACTACGAGCAGTACTTC,CASSQDYWGQGNYEQYF
14,TRBJ1-4,.,TRBV5-4,TRBD1,TGTGCCAGCAGCCCAGACAGGGCCAGTGAAAAACTGTTTTTT,CASSPDRASEKLFF
19,TRBJ2-6,.,TRBV19,TRBD1,TGTGCCAGTAGTAGTCCGATGACAGGGAGCTTCTCTGGGGCCAACGTCCTGACTTTC,CASSSPMTGSFSGANVLTF
13,TRBJ1-2,.,TRBV6-5,.,TGTGCCAGCAGTCCGGGATACCTCAATGGCTACACCTTC,CASSPGYLNGYTF
12,TRBJ1-3,.,TRBV5-6,.,TGTGCCAGCAGCTTCGGGAGAAACACCATATATTTT,CASSFGRNTIYF
15,TRBJ1-1,once,TRBV5-1,.,TGCGCCAGTTCATTGATTGGGGGCTCGAACACTGAAGCTTTCTTT,CASSLIGGSNTEAFF
14,TRBJ2-2,.,TRBV2,TRBD2,TGTGCCAGCAGGTCAGCGGGAGGTCTCGGGGAGCTGTTTTTT,CASRSAGGLGELFF
14,TRBJ2-1,.,TRBV9,.,TGTGCCAGCAGGGGAGGGGGCTCCTACAATGAGCAGTTCTTC,CASRGGGSYNEQFF
17,TRBJ1-5,.,TRBV10-2,.,TGCGCCAGCAGTGAGGACCCCAGGGGCGAGGTGAATCAGCCCCAGCATTTT,CASSEDPRGEVNQPQHF
15,TRBJ1-1,.,TRBV18,TRBD1,TGTGCCAGCTCACCCCGGACAGGGGAGGACACTGAAGCTTTCTTT,CASSPRTGEDTEAFF
17,TRBJ1-3,few,TRBV7-9,.,TGTGCCAGCAGCCCTGAGGGATGGGGGCCTCTTCGGAACACCATATATTTT,CASSPEGWGPLRNTIYF
13,TRBJ1-1,.,TRBV18,.,TGTGCCAGCTCACCCTCCAGGGACACTGAAGCTTTCTTT,CASSPSRDTEAFF
11,TRBJ1-1,.,TRBV7-2,.,TGTGCCAGCAACAAAAACACTGAAGCTTTCTTT,CASNKNTEAFF
17,TRBJ2-5,.,TRBV5-6,.,TGTGCCAGCAGCAAAGGTTGGGCGATGGCTAACCAAGAGACCCAGTACTTC,CASSKGWAMANQETQYF
11,TRBJ2-7,.,TRBV5-4,.,TGTGCCAGCAGCTTGGGCGAACAGCAGTACTTC,CASSLGEQQYF
14,TRBJ1-1,.,TRBV10-3,.,TGTGCCATCACTGAGACAGGCAAGAACACTGAAGCTTTCTTT,CAITETGKNTEAFF
13,TRBJ2-3,few,TRBV10-1,TRBD2,TGCGCCAGCAGTCCGGGACTAGCGGCGACGCAGTATTTT,CASSPGLAATQYF
13,TRBJ1-4,few,TRBV6-5,.,TGTGCCAGCAGCCTCCGGGGGGACGAAAAACTGTTTTTT,CASSLRGDEKLFF
15,TRBJ1-5,once,TRBV19,.,TGTGCCACCCTCAACCGCCGGGAGCTCAATCAGCCCCAGCATTTT,CATLNRRELNQPQHF
14,TRBJ2-5,.,TRBV7-2,TRBD1,TGTGCCAGCAGACCAGGGGGCGCTTGGGAGACCCAGTACTTC,CASRPGGAWETQYF
15,TRBJ2-2,.,TRBV10-2,TRBD2,TGCGCCAGCAGGACTAGCGGGAAGAACACCGGGGAGCTGTTTTTT,CASRTSGKNTGELFF
13,TRBJ1-1,once,TRBV10-1,.,TGCGCCAGCAGCGGACACCGGAACACTGAAGCTTTCTTT,CASSGHRNTEAFF
14,TRBJ1-5,.,TRBV6-5,.,TGTGCCAGCAGAGCAGGGGTGAGCACTCAGCCCCAGCATTTT,CASRAGVSTQPQHF
15,TRBJ2-7,.,TRBV4-1,.,TGCGCCAGCAGCCCCCGACCCCCCGGGGACTACGAGCAGTACTTC,CASSPRPPGDYEQYF
16,TRBJ2-7,.,TRBV27,.,TGTGCCAGCAGTCCGCTGGGTGGACAGTCGTTCTACGAGCAGTACTTC,CASSPLGGQSFYEQYF
14,TRBJ2-1,.,TRBV10-1,.,TGCGCCAGCAGTGAAGATAGCTCCTACAATGAGCAGTTCTTC,CASSEDSSYNEQFF
15,TRBJ2-1,.,TRBV27,.,TGTGCCAGCAGTCCCGAGGGGGGGCCCTACAATGAGCAGTTCTTC,CASSPEGGPYNEQFF
15,TRBJ1-1,.,TRBV18,TRBD1,TGTGCCAGCTCATCTGGGACAGGGCGGAACACTGAAGCTTTCTTT,CASSSGTGRNTEAFF
16,TRBJ2-7,.,TRBV19,TRBD2,TGTGCCAGTAGTATCTCGACTAGCGTTATCCCCTACGAGCAGTACTTC,CASSISTSVIPYEQYF
13,TRBJ1-1,.,TRBV10-3,TRBD1,TGTGCCATACTACAGGGGGTGGGGACTGAAGCTTTCTTT,CAILQGVGTEAFF
18,TRBJ2-6,.,TRBV7-9,.,TGTGCCAGCAGCTTTTCACCGGGACTGAGCTCTGGGGCCAACGTCCTGACTTTC,CASSFSPGLSSGANVLTF
15,TRBJ2-1,.,TRBV5-1,TRBD1,TGCGCCAGCAGCTTGGCCGGGACAGCCTACAATGAGCAGTTCTTC,CASSLAGTAYNEQFF
16,TRBJ2-3,.,TRBV5-1,TRBD2,TGCGCCAGCAGCTCCCTTACTAGCGGGAGGACAGATACGCAGTATTTT,CASSSLTSGRTDTQYF
15,TRBJ2-1,.,TRBV11-3,TRBD2,TGTGCCAGCAGCTTAGGACTAGCGGGACTCAATGAGCAGTTCTTC,CASSLGLAGLNEQFF
14,TRBJ1-4,.,TRBV28,TRBD1,TGTGCCAGCAGGAAGGACAGGTACGCTGAAAAACTGTTTTTT,CASRKDRYAEKLFF
17,TRBJ2-2,.,TRBV19,TRBD1,TGTGCCAGTAGTCCTCCCGGGACAGGGGCGGTCACCGGGGAGCTGTTTTTT,CASSPPGTGAVTGELFF
13,TRBJ1-1,.,TRBV5-4,.,TGTGCCAGCAGCATAGACAGGAACACTGAAGCTTTCTTT,CASSIDRNTEAFF
15,TRBJ1-2,.,TRBV19,TRBD1,TGTGCCAGTAGGATCGGACAGGGGGTCGACTATGGCTACACCTTC,CASRIGQGVDYGYTF
14,TRBJ2-7,.,TRBV29-1,.,TGCAGCGTTGGGTTCGGCAGGTACATGGACGAGCAGTACTTC,CSVGFGRYMDEQYF
19,TRBJ2-3,few,TRBV5-1,.,TGCGCCAGCAGCTTGGAGGCAGGGGATGCACCGGCTGGCACAGATACGCAGTATTTT,CASSLEAGDAPAGTDTQYF
13,TRBJ2-7,.,TRBV24-1,.,TGTGCCACCGGGGGGTTAGCAATCAACGAGCAGTACTTC,CATGGLAINEQYF
17,TRBJ1-2,.,TRBV10-3,TRBD1,TGTGCCATCAGTGAGTCGCGGGGACAGGATTACAACTATGGCTACACCTTC,CAISESRGQDYNYGYTF